This T cell receptor (beta chain) is from a study of blood T cell repertoires in COVID-19. Study-level background: Samples taken during acute and convalescent COVID-19 were collected in the United States, Italy and Spain. In each case, the material was cDNA or gDNA derived from T cells, B-cell-depleted T cells, or PBMCs.

The protocol was immunoSEQ multiplex PCR, while the TCRdb copy is restricted to in-frame clones and leaves out a portion. The profile covers more than 200,000 clones, with about 90% appearing a single time and approximately 10% taken by the ten largest. Assignments of participants to cohorts depended upon their own reported clinical history. All recovered Cohort 3 donors got two negative PCRs, got clearance, or saw symptom resolution. Per the germline V gene, CDR1 is KGHDR and CDR2 is SFDVKD. The V and J ends lost 4 bases and 2 bases respectively, with 7 bases between them. This CDR3 is built from 13 residues.

The chain joins TRBV24-1 to TRBJ1-2, with unresolved D. The receptor was isolated from a man aged 25 to 40 who had recovered from COVID-19. The sequenced sample consisted of PBMCs or T cells enriched from blood (not recorded which). Written as DNA, the CDR3 is TGTGCCACCAGTGACAGGTTCAACTATGGCTACACCTTC. Amino acids: CATSDRFNYGYTF.